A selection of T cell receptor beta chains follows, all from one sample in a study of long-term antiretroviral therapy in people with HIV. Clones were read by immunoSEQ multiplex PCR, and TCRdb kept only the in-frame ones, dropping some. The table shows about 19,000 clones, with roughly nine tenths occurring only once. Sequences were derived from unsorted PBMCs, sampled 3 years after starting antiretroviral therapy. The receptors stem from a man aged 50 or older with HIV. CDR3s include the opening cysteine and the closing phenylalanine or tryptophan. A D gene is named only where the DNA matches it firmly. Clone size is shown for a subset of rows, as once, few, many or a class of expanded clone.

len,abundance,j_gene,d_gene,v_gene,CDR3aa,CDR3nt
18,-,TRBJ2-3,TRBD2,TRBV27,CASSFARLAGGSTDTQYF,TGTGCCAGCAGTTTCGCTAGACTAGCGGGGGGAAGCACAGATACGCAGTATTTT
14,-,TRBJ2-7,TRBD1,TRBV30,CASWDRGRGYEQYF,TGTGCCTCGTGGGACAGGGGGCGTGGGTACGAGCAGTACTTC
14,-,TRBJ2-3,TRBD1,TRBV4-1,CASSKTGSTDTQYF,TGCGCCAGCAGCAAGACAGGGAGCACAGATACGCAGTATTTT
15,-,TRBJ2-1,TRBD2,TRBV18,CASSPSGGSYNEQFF,TGTGCCAGCTCACCCTCGGGGGGTTCCTACAATGAGCAGTTCTTC
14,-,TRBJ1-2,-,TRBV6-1,CASSVSGVGYGYTF,TGTGCCAGCAGTGTTTCAGGGGTCGGCTATGGCTACACCTTC
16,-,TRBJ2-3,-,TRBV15,CATSFLLGTSTDTQYF,TGTGCCACCAGCTTTTTGTTAGGTACTAGCACAGATACGCAGTATTTT
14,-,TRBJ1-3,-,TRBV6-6,CASNPDLSGNTIYF,TGTGCCAGCAACCCGGACCTTTCTGGAAACACCATATATTTT
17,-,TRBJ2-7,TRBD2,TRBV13,CASSTFLGGVSSYEQYF,TGTGCCAGCAGCACGTTCTTGGGGGGGGTGAGCTCCTACGAGCAGTACTTC
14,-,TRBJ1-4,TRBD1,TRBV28,CASTQTGEGEKLFF,TGTGCCAGCACTCAAACAGGGGAGGGCGAAAAACTGTTTTTT
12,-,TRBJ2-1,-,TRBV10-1,CASSRGSSEQFF,TGCGCCAGCAGTCGGGGTTCAAGCGAGCAGTTCTTC
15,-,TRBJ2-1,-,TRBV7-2,CASSPGISSYNEQFF,TGTGCCAGCAGTCCAGGGATTAGCTCCTACAATGAGCAGTTCTTC
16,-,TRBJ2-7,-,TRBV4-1,CASSQDPGTGNNEQYF,TGCGCCAGCAGCCAAGATCCTGGAACAGGGAATAACGAGCAGTACTTC
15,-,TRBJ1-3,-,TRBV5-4,CASSLVGVSGNTIYF,TGTGCCAGCAGCTTGGTTGGGGTCTCTGGAAACACCATATATTTT
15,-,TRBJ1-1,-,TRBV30,CAWSAPTGSNTEAFF,TGTGCCTGGAGTGCCCCGACAGGCTCGAACACTGAAGCTTTCTTT
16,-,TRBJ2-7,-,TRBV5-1,CASSPYGTELSYEQYF,TGCGCCAGCAGCCCATATGGGACGGAGCTTTCCTACGAGCAGTACTTC
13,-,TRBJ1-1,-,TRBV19,CASSISGNTEAFF,TGTGCCAGTAGTATCTCGGGGAACACTGAAGCTTTCTTT
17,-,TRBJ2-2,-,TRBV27,CASSLSWAGAHTGELFF,TGTGCCAGCAGTTTATCGTGGGCAGGGGCGCACACCGGGGAGCTGTTTTTT
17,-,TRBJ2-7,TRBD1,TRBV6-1,CASSVLGTGGAPYEQYF,TGTGCCAGCAGTGTTTTAGGGACAGGGGGCGCCCCCTACGAGCAGTACTTC
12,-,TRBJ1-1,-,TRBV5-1,CASSPPNTEAFF,TGCGCCAGCAGCCCGCCGAACACTGAAGCTTTCTTT
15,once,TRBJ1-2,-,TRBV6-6,CASSYEPGGTIGYTF,TGTGCCAGCAGTTACGAGCCGGGAGGGACAATCGGCTACACCTTC
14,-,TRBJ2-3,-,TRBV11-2,CASSSDGATDTQYF,TGTGCCAGCTCCTCGGACGGGGCCACAGATACGCAGTATTTT
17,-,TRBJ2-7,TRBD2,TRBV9,CASSAGLAGPSGYEQYF,TGTGCCAGCAGCGCGGGACTAGCGGGGCCTTCAGGCTACGAGCAGTACTTC
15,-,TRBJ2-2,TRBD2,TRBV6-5,CASSETSGGLRELFF,TGTGCCAGCAGCGAGACTAGCGGGGGGTTAAGGGAGCTGTTTTTT
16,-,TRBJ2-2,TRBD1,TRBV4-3,CASSYTGTANTGELFF,TGCGCCAGCAGCTACACCGGGACAGCCAACACCGGGGAGCTGTTTTTT
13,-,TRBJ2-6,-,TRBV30,CAWSGVGANVLTF,TGTGCCTGGAGTGGGGTAGGGGCCAACGTCCTGACTTTC
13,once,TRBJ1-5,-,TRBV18,CASSPNSNQPQHF,TGTGCCAGCTCACCTAATAGCAATCAGCCCCAGCATTTT
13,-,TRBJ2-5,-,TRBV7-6,CASSLLGGETQYF,TGTGCCAGCAGCTTGTTGGGGGGAGAGACCCAGTACTTC
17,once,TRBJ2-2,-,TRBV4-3,CASSQDSAGIYTGELFF,TGCGCCAGCAGCCAAGATTCAGCCGGGATTTACACCGGGGAGCTGTTTTTT
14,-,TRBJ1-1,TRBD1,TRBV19,CASTLTGMNTEAFF,TGTGCCAGTACCTTGACAGGGATGAACACTGAAGCTTTCTTT
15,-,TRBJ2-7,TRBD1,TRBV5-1,CASSLSGTGLYEQYF,TGCGCCAGCAGCTTGAGTGGGACAGGGCTCTACGAGCAGTACTTC
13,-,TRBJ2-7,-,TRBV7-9,CASSSTVRDEQYF,TGTGCCAGCAGCTCCACAGTAAGGGACGAGCAGTACTTC
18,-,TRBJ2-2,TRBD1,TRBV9,CASSANGWDRADTGELFF,TGTGCCAGCAGCGCGAACGGGTGGGACAGGGCCGACACCGGGGAGCTGTTTTTT